Shown below are 26 T cell receptor beta chains from a single sample sequenced in a study of a mutant IDH1 vaccine in newly diagnosed glioma. Using immunoSEQ multiplex PCR, the repertoire was profiled, and TCRdb retains in-frame clones only, with some absent. Here the sample spans about 68,000 clones, approximately 84% being singletons. What these receptors recognize is not known. Time point meaning: week 35, safety follow-up. A 20-mer mutant IDH1 peptide at 300 ug was injected subcutaneously with topical imiquimod. Sample: PBMCs, taken from a glioma patient whose treatment included an IDH1 peptide vaccine. These receptors all stem from a man between 18 and 29 years old with glioma.

This chain uses TRBV7-2 with TRBJ1-4, with 10 bases identical to TRBD1. Germline CDR1 reads SGHTA; CDR2 reads FQGNSA. The CDR3 consists of 16 residues. V shed 5 bases and J 0 bases; nucleotides not matched to a gene: 3. The CDR3 bases are TGTGCCAGCAGCCTGACAGGGGGCGCAACTAATGAAAAACTGTTTTTT. It encodes CASSLTGGATNEKLFF.

The genes are TRBV7-2 and TRBJ1-4; 7 bases fit TRBD1. The CDR3 is made up of 12 amino acids. Trimming cost V 5 bases and J 7 bases; bases outside gene matches: 1. Germline V gene sequence: CDR1 SGHTA, CDR2 FQGNSA. The CDR3 sequence: CASSTGAEKLFF. In DNA, the CDR3 is TGTGCCAGCAGCACAGGGGCTGAAAAACTGTTTTTT.

The chain uses TRBV4-3 and TRBJ2-1; a weak D match, TRBD1 (6 bases). From germline, CDR1 is LGHNA and CDR2 YSLEER. Trimming cost V 3 bases and J 10 bases, with 13 bases left between them. There are 13 residues in the CDR3. The CDR3 loop reads CASSHGGREEQFF. CDR3 coding DNA: TGCGCCAGCAGCCATGGGGGCCGAGAAGAGCAGTTCTTC.

The chain has TRBV6-5 and TRBJ1-2, with D tentatively TRBD1 (5 bases). The CDR3 is 15 amino acids. V lost 0 bases, J lost 4 bases, and 12 bases lay in between. Germline loops: CDR1 MNHEY, CDR2 SVGAGI. Here the CDR3 reads CASSYSKGAVYGYTF. The CDR3 DNA reads as TGTGCCAGCAGTTACTCGAAAGGGGCAGTCTATGGCTACACCTTC.

The chain combines TRBV29-1 with TRBJ2-1; 10 nucleotides align to TRBD1. The CDR3 covers 15 residues. Germline V gives CDR1 SQVTM, CDR2 ANQGSEA. V was clipped by 6 bases and J by 9 bases; unmatched bases: 14. The CDR3 DNA is TGCAGCGTGTCGTTCCGACAGGGGGCGCGGGGTGAGCAGTTCTTC. This sequence encodes CSVSFRQGARGEQFF.

The table lists this clone with a few counts. This chain uses TRBV7-2 with TRBJ2-7; the D call may be TRBD1 or TRBD2 (5 bases each). The CDR3 has 14 residues. V was trimmed by 2 bases and J by 3 bases, leaving 11 bases between them. The germline V gene encodes CDR1 SGHTA and CDR2 FQGNSA. In DNA, the CDR3 is TGTGCCAGCAGCTTAAATTGGGACGGCTACGAGCAGTACTTC. Protein: CASSLNWDGYEQYF.

This chain joins TRBV6-6 and TRBJ2-3; D possibly corresponds to TRBD2 (7 bases). V was pared by 6 bases and J by 4 bases, with 17 bases between. CDR3 length: 15 amino acids. CDR1 is MNHNY and CDR2 is SVGAGI in the germline V gene (reference sequence). The chain's CDR3 is CASRLVGGRSDTQYF. CDR3 nucleotide sequence: TGTGCCAGCAGGCTAGTGGGGGGGCGGTCAGATACGCAGTATTTT.

The chain joins TRBV11-3 to TRBJ2-6; D possibly corresponds to TRBD2 (5 bases). Germline V gene data show CDR1 as SGHNT and CDR2 as YENEEA. Deletions cut 1 base from V and 4 bases from J, with 8 bases between. This CDR3 is 15 amino acids long. The CDR3 DNA follows: TGTGCCAGCAGCTTAGGAGGGCAGGGGGCCAACGTCCTGACTTTC. The encoded protein is CASSLGGQGANVLTF.

As DNA, the CDR3 is TGCGCCAGCAGCCCCGGGGCGGACTTGGGGACTGAAGCTTTCTTT. It specifies CASSPGADLGTEAFF. The chain uses TRBV4-3 and TRBJ1-1; weak D call: TRBD1 (5 bases). This CDR3 region has 15 residues. The germline CDR1 and CDR2 sequences are LGHNA and YSLEER. Trimming took off 4 bases at V and 5 bases at J, with 17 bases between the two ends.

This chain connects TRBV5-4 to TRBJ1-1, with TRBD1 identical over 10 bases. CDR1 SGHNT and CDR2 YYREEE come from the germline V gene (reference sequence). CDR3 length equals 15 residues. Losses at the gene ends were 0 bases for V and 5 bases for J; bases not matched to a gene: 4. This CDR3 is CASSLEGQGRTEAFF. In DNA, the CDR3 is TGTGCCAGCAGCTTGGAGGGACAGGGGAGGACTGAAGCTTTCTTT.

The chain is built from TRBV4-2 and TRBJ2-7, with a tentative D call TRBD2 (6 bases). The germline V gene has CDR1 LGHNA and CDR2 YNFKEQ. The CDR3 covers 14 residues. Trimming left V 2 bases short and J 7 bases short, with 15 bases between. The CDR3 DNA sequence: TGTGCCAGCAGCCAAAATCTGAGGGCGGGGGAGCAGTACTTC. Amino acid sequence: CASSQNLRAGEQYF.

The chain uses TRBV4-2 and TRBJ1-1; D remains unclear. V lost 3 bases and J lost 5, with 16 bases in between. The CDR3 is made up of 15 amino acids. Per the germline V gene, CDR1 is LGHNA and CDR2 is YNFKEQ. The CDR3 region has the DNA TGTGCCAGCAGCCAGCCGAAAGAGGGTTGGACTGAAGCTTTCTTT. This gives the protein CASSQPKEGWTEAFF.

This sequence joins TRBV7-9 and TRBJ1-2; D unclear. V was pared by 2 bases and J by 6 bases, with 7 bases between. The CDR3 extends over 12 amino acids. Germline CDR1 reads SEHNR; CDR2 reads FQNEAQ (reference sequence). The CDR3 bases are TGTGCCAGCAGCTTATTGTCCCATGGCTACACCTTC. Its translation: CASSLLSHGYTF.

The gene calls are TRBV7-8 and TRBJ2-6; the D is unclear. Trimming took 7 bases from V and 0 from J, leaving 22 bases between them. This CDR3 region has 19 residues. CDR1 and CDR2 (germline): SGHVS, FQNEAQ. The DNA of the CDR3 is TGTGCCAGCACCTTCCCTGTGGGTCTTACCGCCTCTGGGGCCAACGTCCTGACTTTC. Its translation: CASTFPVGLTASGANVLTF. The variable domain in full, with the rest retrieved from reference TRBV7-8 and TRBJ2-6, is GAGVSQSPRYKVAKRGQDVALRCDPISGHVSLFWYQQALGQGPEFLTYFQNEAQLDKSGLPSDRFFAERPEGSVSTLKIQRTQQEDSAVYLCASTFPVGLTASGANVLTFGAGSRLTVL.

This clone occurred a few times. This specimen includes other DNA sequences encoding the same CDR3. The chain carries TRBV5-6 and TRBJ1-2; 11 bases fit TRBD1. The CDR3 has 14 amino acids. V was clipped by 3 bases and J by 5 bases; unmatched bases: 3. Per germline, CDR1 SGHDT and CDR2 YYEEEE. The DNA for the CDR3 is TGTGCCAGCAGCTCCGGGACAGGGGGATATGGCTACACCTTC. Translating gives CASSSGTGGYGYTF.

The chain is built from TRBV7-9 and TRBJ2-5; TRBD2 agrees at 14 bases. Germline assignment: CDR1 SEHNR and CDR2 FQNEAQ (reference sequence). V shed 5 bases and J 4 bases; nucleotides not matched to a gene: 3. CDR3 length: 15 amino acids. The CDR3 DNA reads as TGTGCCAGCAGCCGACTAGCGGGGGGGCTAGAGACCCAGTACTTC. It translates to CASSRLAGGLETQYF.

The rearrangement uses TRBV9 and TRBJ2-5; D tentatively reads TRBD1 or TRBD2 (5 bases each). CDR1 and CDR2 (germline): SGDLS, YYNGEE. The V and J ends lost 4 bases and 7 bases respectively, with 17 bases between them. This CDR3 is built from 14 residues. The CDR3, as DNA: TGTGCCAGCAGCCCCCCCTCTAATGGGGGGACCCAGTACTTC. The encoded protein is CASSPPSNGGTQYF.

The chain uses TRBV20-1 and TRBJ2-7; D not certain. The CDR3 extends over 11 amino acids. Per germline, CDR1 DFQATT and CDR2 SNEGSKA (reference sequence). V lost 3 bases and J lost 4, with 7 bases in between. The CDR3 reads CSASQVYEQYF. CDR3 in DNA: TGCAGTGCTAGCCAGGTGTACGAGCAGTACTTC.

J is TRBJ2-7 and V is TRBV7-2; D gene uncertain. This CDR3 region has 14 residues. Trimming shortened V by 3 bases and J by 0 bases, and 9 bases separated the two germline ends. The germline CDR1 and CDR2 sequences are SGHTA and FQGNSA. The CDR3 is CASSFATASYEQYF. CDR3 nucleotides: TGTGCCAGCAGCTTCGCGACGGCCTCCTACGAGCAGTACTTC.

The chain is built from TRBV7-2 and TRBJ1-1; the D is unclear. Deletions cut 4 bases from V and 1 base from J, with 7 bases between. Per germline, CDR1 SGHTA and CDR2 FQGNSA. This CDR3 has 13 residues. In DNA, the CDR3 is TGTGCCAGCAGCTCCACCAGGAACACTGAAGCTTTCTTT. This sequence encodes CASSSTRNTEAFF.

This chain uses TRBV15 with TRBJ1-1; the D gene is possibly TRBD1 (5 bases). Trimming removed 1 base from V and 5 bases from J, with 8 bases in between. The CDR3 spans 13 residues. Germline CDR1 LNHNV, CDR2 YYDKDF (reference sequence). The CDR3 DNA reads as TGTGCCACCAGCAGAGCCCGGGGGACTGAAGCTTTCTTT. Its translation: CATSRARGTEAFF.

The rearrangement joins TRBV7-9 to TRBJ1-2, with D tentatively TRBD1 (5 bases). Trimming shortened V by 4 bases and J by 2 bases, and 17 bases separated the two germline ends. The germline V gene encodes CDR1 SEHNR and CDR2 FQNEAQ (reference sequence). This CDR3 has 16 amino acids. The CDR3 protein is CASSSLGGGLNYGYTF. The CDR3 DNA sequence: TGTGCCAGCAGCTCCCTGGGTGGGGGTCTGAACTATGGCTACACCTTC.

This sequence joins TRBV25-1 and TRBJ2-7, with TRBD1 matching 9 bases. From germline, CDR1 is MGHDK and CDR2 SYGVNS. With V trimmed by 7 bases and J by 2 bases, 6 bases remained unmatched. CDR3 length equals 14 residues. The CDR3 protein is CASKAQGAAYEQYF. DNA of the CDR3: TGTGCCAGCAAGGCACAGGGGGCGGCCTACGAGCAGTACTTC.

This clone turned up a few times. The gene calls are TRBV5-8 and TRBJ2-1; no reliable D call. The CDR3 is 11 residues long. Germline V lookup: CDR1 SGHTS, CDR2 YDEGEE. V lost 3 bases and J lost 5, with 3 bases in between. The CDR3 DNA is TGTGCCAGCAGCTCGAACAATGAGCAGTTCTTC. This encodes CASSSNNEQFF.

The gene calls are TRBV10-3 and TRBJ2-7; D assignment may be TRBD1 or TRBD2 (6 bases each). Per germline, CDR1 ENHRY and CDR2 SYGVKD. This CDR3 is built from 14 residues. Trimming took 0 bases from V and 6 from J, leaving 12 bases between them. For the CDR3, the DNA is TGTGCCATCAGTGAGTCGAGGGGGGCTTTCGAGCAGTACTTC. It specifies CAISESRGAFEQYF.

The chain employs TRBV5-5 and TRBJ1-5; D not resolved. Trimming took off 1 base at V and 6 bases at J, with 17 bases between the two ends. Germline V gives CDR1 SGHKS, CDR2 YYEKEE (reference sequence). This CDR3 has 16 residues. The CDR3 nucleotides read TGTGCCAGCAGCTTGAATGAGGGAGGTGCAGGTCAGCCCCAGCATTTT. Protein sequence: CASSLNEGGAGQPQHF.